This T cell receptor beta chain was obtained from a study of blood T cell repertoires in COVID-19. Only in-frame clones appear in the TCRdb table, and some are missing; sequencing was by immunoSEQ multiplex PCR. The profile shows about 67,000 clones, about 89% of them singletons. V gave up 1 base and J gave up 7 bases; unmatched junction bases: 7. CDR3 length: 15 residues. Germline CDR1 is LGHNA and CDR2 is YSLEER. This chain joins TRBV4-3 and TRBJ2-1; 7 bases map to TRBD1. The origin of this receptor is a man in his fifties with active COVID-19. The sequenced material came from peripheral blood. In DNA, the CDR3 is TGCGCCAGCAGCCAAGCCCTACTCAGGGGGAATGAGCAGTTCTTC. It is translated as CASSQALLRGNEQFF.